These T cell receptor beta chains were read from a single sample in a study of blood T cell repertoires in COVID-19. TCRdb's copy holds only in-frame clones and misses some; the assay was immunoSEQ multiplex PCR. The sample holds 75,000 to 85,000 clones, around nine tenths seen once. Sequencing used peripheral blood. These receptors originate from a human donor in a cohort sampled during active COVID-19. Each CDR3 is given with its conserved first and last residue. Fields, in order: D gene, clone size, CDR3 length, J gene, V gene, CDR3 protein, CDR3 DNA. A D gene is named only where the DNA matches it firmly. Expanded clones are given a class, and other clones once, few, many or no size at all.

D gene: TRBD2; clone size: NA; CDR3 length: 17; J gene: TRBJ2-5; V gene: TRBV5-1; CDR3 protein: CASSLGVAGGTQETQYF; CDR3 DNA: TGCGCCAGCAGCTTGGGCGTAGCGGGGGGAACACAAGAGACCCAGTACTTC
D gene: NA; clone size: NA; CDR3 length: 18; J gene: TRBJ2-3; V gene: TRBV5-1; CDR3 protein: CASSPNFIGGTSTDTQYF; CDR3 DNA: TGCGCCAGCAGCCCAAACTTTATTGGAGGGACTAGCACAGATACGCAGTATTTT
D gene: TRBD2; clone size: NA; CDR3 length: 17; J gene: TRBJ2-5; V gene: TRBV28; CDR3 protein: CASSLRLLGREQETQYF; CDR3 DNA: TGTGCCAGCAGTTTAAGGCTTCTTGGGAGGGAGCAAGAGACCCAGTACTTC
D gene: NA; clone size: NA; CDR3 length: 16; J gene: TRBJ1-2; V gene: TRBV24-1; CDR3 protein: CATSDFRAGDGYGYTF; CDR3 DNA: TGTGCCACCAGTGATTTTAGGGCAGGGGATGGGTATGGCTACACCTTC
D gene: TRBD1; clone size: NA; CDR3 length: 15; J gene: TRBJ2-2; V gene: TRBV6-2/TRBV6-3; CDR3 protein: CASSFLQGAGGELFF; CDR3 DNA: TGTGCCAGCAGTTTCCTCCAGGGGGCAGGAGGGGAGCTGTTTTTT
D gene: TRBD1; clone size: NA; CDR3 length: 15; J gene: TRBJ2-1; V gene: TRBV6-2/TRBV6-3; CDR3 protein: CASSWTGGASNEQFF; CDR3 DNA: TGTGCCAGCAGTTGGACAGGGGGCGCTTCGAATGAGCAGTTCTTC
D gene: TRBD1; clone size: NA; CDR3 length: 16; J gene: TRBJ1-5; V gene: TRBV6-2/TRBV6-3; CDR3 protein: CASSYRDRGGNQPQHF; CDR3 DNA: TGTGCCAGCAGTTATCGGGACAGGGGAGGGAATCAGCCCCAGCATTTT
D gene: NA; clone size: NA; CDR3 length: 13; J gene: TRBJ2-7; V gene: TRBV11-2; CDR3 protein: CASSRTFTYEQYF; CDR3 DNA: TGTGCCAGCAGCCGGACTTTCACCTACGAGCAGTACTTC
D gene: TRBD2; clone size: NA; CDR3 length: 17; J gene: TRBJ2-3; V gene: TRBV6-1; CDR3 protein: CASSEPSGTSGTDTQYF; CDR3 DNA: TGTGCCAGCAGTGAGCCATCCGGGACTAGCGGCACAGATACGCAGTATTTT
D gene: TRBD1; clone size: NA; CDR3 length: 12; J gene: TRBJ1-1; V gene: TRBV28; CDR3 protein: CASRGQGAEAFF; CDR3 DNA: TGTGCCAGCAGAGGACAGGGGGCAGAAGCTTTCTTT
D gene: NA; clone size: NA; CDR3 length: 13; J gene: TRBJ1-1; V gene: TRBV29-1; CDR3 protein: CSTRGYVNTEAFF; CDR3 DNA: TGCAGCACCAGGGGTTACGTGAACACTGAAGCTTTCTTT
D gene: NA; clone size: NA; CDR3 length: 13; J gene: TRBJ2-5; V gene: TRBV6-6; CDR3 protein: CASRSSGEETQYF; CDR3 DNA: TGTGCCAGCAGATCCTCGGGGGAAGAGACCCAGTACTTC
D gene: NA; clone size: once; CDR3 length: 15; J gene: TRBJ2-3; V gene: TRBV11-2; CDR3 protein: CASSPFGGNTDTQYF; CDR3 DNA: TGTGCCAGCAGCCCATTCGGGGGAAACACAGATACGCAGTATTTT
D gene: NA; clone size: NA; CDR3 length: 15; J gene: TRBJ1-6; V gene: TRBV5-5; CDR3 protein: CASSPGVGGDSPLHF; CDR3 DNA: TGTGCCAGCAGCCCAGGGGTTGGCGGTGATTCACCCCTCCACTTT
D gene: NA; clone size: once; CDR3 length: 14; J gene: TRBJ1-1; V gene: TRBV3-1/TRBV3-2; CDR3 protein: CASSQVGGNTEAFF; CDR3 DNA: TGTGCCAGCAGCCAAGTGGGGGGGAACACTGAAGCTTTCTTT
D gene: NA; clone size: once; CDR3 length: 13; J gene: TRBJ2-3; V gene: TRBV5-4; CDR3 protein: CASSPGFTDTQYF; CDR3 DNA: TGTGCCAGCAGCCCAGGGTTTACAGATACGCAGTATTTT
D gene: TRBD2; clone size: NA; CDR3 length: 18; J gene: TRBJ2-1; V gene: TRBV28; CDR3 protein: CASSLSSGGTSLYNEQFF; CDR3 DNA: TGTGCCAGCAGTTTATCGAGCGGGGGGACTTCTCTCTACAATGAGCAGTTCTTC
D gene: NA; clone size: NA; CDR3 length: 13; J gene: TRBJ1-1; V gene: TRBV7-6; CDR3 protein: CASRARGNTEAFF; CDR3 DNA: TGTGCCAGCAGGGCTAGGGGAAACACTGAAGCTTTCTTT
D gene: NA; clone size: NA; CDR3 length: 15; J gene: TRBJ2-1; V gene: TRBV5-1; CDR3 protein: CASSLELVSYNEQFF; CDR3 DNA: TGCGCCAGCAGCTTGGAACTGGTGTCCTACAATGAGCAGTTCTTC
D gene: TRBD1; clone size: NA; CDR3 length: 13; J gene: TRBJ2-7; V gene: TRBV15; CDR3 protein: CATSRGQYYEQYF; CDR3 DNA: TGTGCCACCAGCAGGGGACAGTACTACGAGCAGTACTTC
D gene: TRBD2; clone size: NA; CDR3 length: 15; J gene: TRBJ2-1; V gene: TRBV7-9; CDR3 protein: CASSVTGGGYNEQFF; CDR3 DNA: TGTGCCAGCAGCGTAACGGGAGGGGGGTACAATGAGCAGTTCTTC
D gene: NA; clone size: NA; CDR3 length: 12; J gene: TRBJ2-5; V gene: TRBV10-3; CDR3 protein: CAISRGGETQYF; CDR3 DNA: TGTGCCATCAGCAGAGGAGGCGAGACCCAGTACTTC
D gene: TRBD1; clone size: NA; CDR3 length: 17; J gene: TRBJ1-3; V gene: TRBV4-3; CDR3 protein: CASSQALPRDSGNTIYF; CDR3 DNA: TGCGCCAGCAGCCAGGCGTTGCCCCGGGACAGTGGAAACACCATATATTTT
D gene: NA; clone size: NA; CDR3 length: 14; J gene: TRBJ2-2; V gene: TRBV5-1; CDR3 protein: CASTPSAPTGELFF; CDR3 DNA: TGCGCCAGCACCCCATCAGCGCCCACCGGGGAGCTGTTTTTT
D gene: TRBD2; clone size: NA; CDR3 length: 16; J gene: TRBJ2-3; V gene: TRBV4-1; CDR3 protein: CASSQVGAGGTDTQYF; CDR3 DNA: TGCGCCAGCAGCCAAGTTGGGGCGGGAGGAACAGATACGCAGTATTTT
D gene: TRBD2; clone size: NA; CDR3 length: 15; J gene: TRBJ2-1; V gene: TRBV20-1; CDR3 protein: CSASILAGREGEQFF; CDR3 DNA: TGCAGTGCTAGTATACTAGCGGGTAGGGAGGGTGAGCAGTTCTTC
D gene: TRBD2; clone size: NA; CDR3 length: 16; J gene: TRBJ2-2; V gene: TRBV6-1; CDR3 protein: CASSGVRGGAAGELFF; CDR3 DNA: TGTGCCAGCAGTGGGGTCCGCGGGGGGGCCGCCGGGGAGCTGTTTTTT
D gene: NA; clone size: few; CDR3 length: 13; J gene: TRBJ2-7; V gene: TRBV12-3/TRBV12-4; CDR3 protein: CASRQGRRDEQYF; CDR3 DNA: TGTGCCAGCAGGCAGGGGCGGAGAGACGAGCAGTACTTC
D gene: TRBD2; clone size: NA; CDR3 length: 19; J gene: TRBJ2-3; V gene: TRBV3-1/TRBV3-2; CDR3 protein: CASSQDWDTGTSGTDTQYF; CDR3 DNA: TGTGCCAGCAGCCAAGATTGGGATACCGGGACTAGCGGCACAGATACGCAGTATTTT
D gene: TRBD1; clone size: NA; CDR3 length: 14; J gene: TRBJ2-5; V gene: TRBV6-5; CDR3 protein: CASISSGGSETQYF; CDR3 DNA: TGTGCCAGCATCTCCTCAGGGGGATCAGAGACCCAGTACTTC
D gene: NA; clone size: NA; CDR3 length: 15; J gene: TRBJ2-2; V gene: TRBV9; CDR3 protein: CASSIRQAATGELFF; CDR3 DNA: TGTGCCAGCAGCATCCGACAGGCTGCCACCGGGGAGCTGTTTTTT
D gene: NA; clone size: NA; CDR3 length: 14; J gene: TRBJ2-1; V gene: TRBV5-1; CDR3 protein: CASSLGDSYNEQFF; CDR3 DNA: TGCGCCAGCAGCTTGGGAGACAGCTACAATGAGCAGTTCTTC
D gene: NA; clone size: NA; CDR3 length: 16; J gene: TRBJ2-5; V gene: TRBV5-4; CDR3 protein: CASSPSPGQIQETQYF; CDR3 DNA: TGTGCCAGCAGTCCCTCGCCCGGACAGATACAAGAGACCCAGTACTTC
D gene: TRBD2; clone size: NA; CDR3 length: 17; J gene: TRBJ2-7; V gene: TRBV3-1/TRBV3-2; CDR3 protein: CASSRGTSGRYSYEQYF; CDR3 DNA: TGTGCCAGCAGCCGCGGGACTAGCGGGAGGTACTCCTACGAGCAGTACTTC
D gene: NA; clone size: NA; CDR3 length: 15; J gene: TRBJ2-3; V gene: TRBV19; CDR3 protein: CASSILTTSTDTQYF; CDR3 DNA: TGTGCCAGTAGTATTCTGACTACCTCGACAGATACGCAGTATTTT
D gene: NA; clone size: once; CDR3 length: 15; J gene: TRBJ2-7; V gene: TRBV27; CDR3 protein: CASRKLGSSSYEQYF; CDR3 DNA: TGTGCCAGCAGAAAACTAGGCTCCTCCTCCTACGAGCAGTACTTC
D gene: NA; clone size: NA; CDR3 length: 16; J gene: TRBJ2-1; V gene: TRBV5-1; CDR3 protein: CASSPDSGWGGNEQFF; CDR3 DNA: TGCGCCAGCAGCCCAGATAGCGGTTGGGGTGGGAATGAGCAGTTCTTC
D gene: TRBD1; clone size: NA; CDR3 length: 14; J gene: TRBJ2-6; V gene: TRBV5-1; CDR3 protein: CATTDRAGANVLTF; CDR3 DNA: TGCGCCACCACAGACAGGGCCGGGGCCAACGTCCTGACTTTC
D gene: NA; clone size: NA; CDR3 length: 10; J gene: TRBJ1-5; V gene: TRBV6-6; CDR3 protein: CASSREPQHF; CDR3 DNA: TGTGCCAGTTCTCGGGAGCCCCAGCATTTT
D gene: NA; clone size: NA; CDR3 length: 15; J gene: TRBJ1-1; V gene: TRBV9; CDR3 protein: CASSKDTSMNTEAFF; CDR3 DNA: TGTGCCAGCAGCAAAGATACGAGTATGAACACTGAAGCTTTCTTT